This TCR beta chain is from a study of blood T cell repertoires in COVID-19. Looking at the study overall: Acute and convalescent COVID-19 samples came from the United States, Italy and Spain. Sample material is recorded as cDNA or gDNA derived from T cells, B-cell-depleted T cells, or PBMCs.

The authors' processing: Amplification of reference gene primers provided the estimated nucleated cell counts. Assay: immunoSEQ multiplex PCR; the TCRdb copy retains only in-frame clones and omits some. V, J and clone size reflect that table, while D and trimming were determined from the DNA. This table has around 140,000 clones, approximately 88% appearing once. This clone was seen once. V was clipped by 0 bases and J by 6 bases, with 13 bases between them. CDR1 and CDR2 (germline): SGHRS, YFSETQ. This CDR3 is 15 amino acids long. The V and J genes are TRBV5-1 and TRBJ2-1, with D tentatively TRBD2 (5 bases). Sequenced sample: peripheral blood. The origin of this receptor is a man between 65 and 85 years old with acute or convalescent COVID-19. CDR3 residues: CASSLVAGRFNEQFF. The CDR3 nucleotides read TGCGCCAGCAGCTTGGTGGCGGGTAGGTTCAATGAGCAGTTCTTC.